A selection of T cell receptor beta chains follows, all from one sample in a study of T cell clones after liver transplantation. Repertoires were generated with immunoSEQ multiplex PCR, while TCRdb's copy carries only in-frame clones and drops some. The table has roughly 60,000 clones, about two thirds seen once. The sample in question was CD4+ T cells from blood, obtained at the approximately 16-month timepoint. These receptors came from a human patient who received a liver transplant. Among the T cells, some may be from the graft donor. The CDR3 runs from the conserved cysteine through the conserved F or W. The D gene is left open where the match is weak. Clone size, where shown, is once, few, many, or a class for clones that have expanded.

V gene	D gene	clone size	J gene	CDR3 protein	CDR3 DNA
TRBV19	NA	NA	TRBJ1-1	CASKAHRENTEAFF	TGTGCCAGTAAAGCTCACAGGGAGAACACTGAAGCTTTCTTT
TRBV7-2	NA	few	TRBJ1-4	CASSLGGYNEKLFF	TGTGCCAGCAGCTTAGGGGGCTACAATGAAAAACTGTTTTTT
TRBV28	TRBD1	once	TRBJ1-4	CASSLLQGHEKLFF	TGTGCCAGCAGTTTATTACAGGGGCATGAAAAACTGTTTTTT
TRBV18	NA	NA	TRBJ1-3	CASSPPGQPSGNTIYF	TGTGCCAGCTCACCACCGGGGCAGCCCTCTGGAAACACCATATATTTT
TRBV27	NA	NA	TRBJ2-2	CASTPFSPRGPTNTGELFF	TGTGCCAGCACTCCTTTTTCCCCACGCGGGCCGACGAACACCGGGGAGCTGTTTTTT
TRBV11-3	TRBD1	few	TRBJ2-2	CASSLRTGATGELFF	TGTGCCAGCAGCTTGAGGACAGGGGCCACCGGGGAGCTGTTTTTT
TRBV21-1	NA	NA	TRBJ2-3	CASRRSRGARTDTQYF	TGTGCCAGCAGAAGGTCCCGGGGGGCCCGCACAGATACGCAGTATTTT
TRBV27	TRBD1	NA	TRBJ1-2	CASSLSGTGFYGYTF	TGTGCCAGCAGTTTATCGGGGACAGGGTTTTATGGCTACACCTTC
TRBV10-3	TRBD1	NA	TRBJ2-7	CAISTGTGIYEQYF	TGTGCCATCAGTACCGGGACAGGGATTTACGAGCAGTACTTC
TRBV10-2	TRBD1	NA	TRBJ1-1	CASSESGTGNTEAFF	TGCGCCAGCAGTGAGTCGGGGACAGGGAACACTGAAGCTTTCTTT
TRBV5-1	NA	once	TRBJ1-4	CASSEGPTTNEKLFF	TGCGCCAGCAGTGAGGGCCCTACAACTAATGAAAAACTGTTTTTT
TRBV6-5	NA	NA	TRBJ1-6	CASKPHSYNSPLHF	TGTGCCAGCAAACCGCACTCCTATAATTCACCCCTCCACTTT
TRBV28	NA	NA	TRBJ1-2	CASRRQWGYGYTF	TGTGCCAGCAGACGACAGTGGGGATATGGCTACACCTTC
TRBV5-1	NA	NA	TRBJ2-1	CASSRGDNEQFF	TGCGCCAGCAGCCGAGGGGACAATGAGCAGTTCTTC
TRBV9	NA	NA	TRBJ2-3	CASSVVSRTDTQYF	TGTGCCAGCAGCGTAGTAAGTCGCACAGATACGCAGTATTTT
TRBV19	NA	NA	TRBJ1-5	CASKGPSNQPQHF	TGTGCCAGTAAAGGGCCAAGCAATCAGCCCCAGCATTTT
TRBV5-1	TRBD1	NA	TRBJ2-7	CASSLDRGREEQYF	TGCGCCAGCAGCTTGGACAGGGGCCGTGAGGAGCAGTACTTC
TRBV6-6	NA	once	TRBJ2-7	CASRPGLSAYEQYF	TGTGCCAGCAGGCCCGGACTATCAGCCTACGAGCAGTACTTC
TRBV5-4	TRBD2	NA	TRBJ2-7	CASSLGLADYEQYF	TGTGCCAGCAGCTTGGGACTAGCCGACTACGAGCAGTACTTC
TRBV18	NA	NA	TRBJ2-5	CASSPTFGETQYF	TGTGCCAGCTCACCCACGTTCGGGGAGACCCAGTACTTC
TRBV19	TRBD2	NA	TRBJ2-3	CASSSGTSGSTDTQYF	TGTGCCAGTAGTTCCGGGACTAGCGGGAGCACAGATACGCAGTATTTT
TRBV6-6	TRBD2	NA	TRBJ2-3	CASSPGTSNFQYF	TGTGCCAGCAGCCCCGGGACTAGCAATTTTCAGTATTTT
TRBV2	TRBD2	few	TRBJ2-5	CASNGLAGTRETQYF	TGTGCCAGCAACGGACTAGCGGGGACAAGGGAGACCCAGTACTTC
TRBV23-1	TRBD1	once	TRBJ2-1	CASSQSQGRGQDEPSSYNEQFF	TGCGCCAGCAGTCAATCCCAAGGTCGGGGACAGGACGAACCGAGCTCCTACAATGAGCAGTTCTTC
TRBV25-1	NA	NA	TRBJ1-6	CASSVQDNSPLHF	TGTGCCAGCAGTGTCCAAGATAATTCACCCCTCCACTTT
TRBV11-3	TRBD2	NA	TRBJ2-1	CASSPRTSGAPSNEQFF	TGTGCCAGCAGCCCCCGGACTAGCGGAGCTCCAAGTAATGAGCAGTTCTTC
TRBV28	NA	NA	TRBJ2-5	CASSFYGETQYF	TGTGCCAGCAGTTTTTACGGCGAGACCCAGTACTTC
TRBV6-4	TRBD2	NA	TRBJ2-1	CAKYKAGSSDNEQFF	TGTGCCAAGTATAAAGCGGGAAGTTCCGACAATGAGCAGTTCTTC
TRBV9	NA	few	TRBJ2-2	CASSVGTWGTGELFF	TGTGCCAGCAGCGTCGGGACTTGGGGAACCGGGGAGCTGTTTTTT
TRBV7-2	TRBD1	medium-sized	TRBJ1-3	CASSPGQGRNTIYF	TGTGCCAGCAGCCCGGGACAGGGTAGAAACACCATATATTTT
TRBV5-6	TRBD2	NA	TRBJ2-7	CASSLGSGGSDEQYF	TGTGCCAGCAGCTTGGGTAGCGGGGGATCAGACGAGCAGTACTTC
TRBV5-1	NA	NA	TRBJ2-3	CASSVGQGTRMEYF	NA
TRBV7-2	TRBD1	NA	TRBJ1-2	CASSVRGYGNYGYTF	TGTGCCAGCAGCGTCAGGGGGTATGGGAACTATGGCTACACCTTC
TRBV29-1	NA	NA	TRBJ2-1	CSVDPTRGHEQFF	TGCAGCGTTGACCCCACACGGGGCCATGAGCAGTTCTTC
TRBV5-6	TRBD1	NA	TRBJ2-5	CASSEQGTGVRTQYF	TGTGCCAGCAGCGAACAGGGGACAGGGGTGCGGACCCAGTACTTC
TRBV19	NA	NA	TRBJ1-5	CASRKSNQPQHF	TGTGCCAGTAGAAAGAGCAATCAGCCCCAGCATTTT